The sequence of this T cell receptor beta chain was determined in a study of beta chain features in type 1 diabetes. With 7 bases clipped from V and 2 bases from J, the junction kept 8 bases outside the gene matches. The CDR3 extends over 16 amino acids. Germline-derived CDR1 and CDR2 are SGHNT and YYREEE (reference sequence). Sequencing targeted expressed TCRB transcripts, as all isolated RNA had been reverse transcribed. Sequencing used immunoSEQ multiplex PCR; TCRdb keeps in-frame clones, though not all of them. There are about 230,000 clones in the sample; 9.6% occur only once, and 0.03% to 0.035% lies in the top ten.

The chain joins TRBV5-4 to TRBJ2-2; 10 bases align to TRBD2. Sequencing was carried out using naive CD4+ T cells from blood. This sequence was found in a woman aged 18-30 years in good health. Here the CDR3 reads CASHRTSGINTGELFF. The CDR3 DNA reads as TGTGCCAGCCATCGAACTAGCGGGATAAACACCGGGGAGCTGTTTTTT.